This T cell receptor beta chain was recovered during a study of T cell repertoires in cytomegalovirus infection (dated by TCRdb to between 2017 and 2020). In the study overall: The peptide stimulations were aimed at well-studied HLA-B-restricted epitopes as well as recently identified HLA-C-restricted CMV epitopes, whose presentation resists viral immunomodulation. Because public TCR beta signatures pointed to carriage of CMV infection together with the matching HLA type, the HLA type of each donor mattered for the analysis. General findings and caveats noted by the study authors: Cumulative frequency of public TCR beta family members discriminated carriers of CMV infection plus the relevant HLA type in this cohort and an independent approximately 370-donor cohort. The ex vivo response was dominated by HLA-C-restricted CMV-specific TCR beta clonotypes, which also provided the single most frequent clonotype in two of eight donors.

In regard to this clonotype: Its target antigen remains unknown. Per-base quality was not reported, and no clone a single base away is much larger than it.

The sample was run on an Illumina HiSeq 1500. TCRdb trimmed public reads at Q25 via fastp, called clones via MiXCR and kept in-frame beta chains. Every entry covers one CDR3 protein and lists the most common genes and DNA from its rows. The sample includes hundreds of thousands of distinct CDR3 sequences, with about 33% observed a single time. About 20% of the sample comes from the top ten. The meaning of the sample's treatment or condition label: in vitro stimulation with specific CMV peptide epitopes to enrich CMV-specific T cells. Sample: cultured PBMCs, taken from culture after CMV antigen stimulation. The receptor was derived from a human donor in good health (CMV status not recorded). Some clones in this sample may be carry-over from other donors' samples.

CDR3 region: CASSSSWVESQYF. The DNA sequence follows: TGTGCCAGCAGCTCAAGCTGGGTGGAGTCCCAGTACTTC. This chain joins TRBV7-2 to TRBJ2-5, with the D gene call left open. CDR1 and CDR2, looked up from the germline V gene, are SGHTA and FQGNSA. Between the V and J ends, shortened by 4 bases and 9 bases respectively, the junction contains 15 bases. Reading from cysteine to phenylalanine, the CDR3 counts 13 amino acids. CDR3 DNA only is kept here, 39 bases in frame from base 1.